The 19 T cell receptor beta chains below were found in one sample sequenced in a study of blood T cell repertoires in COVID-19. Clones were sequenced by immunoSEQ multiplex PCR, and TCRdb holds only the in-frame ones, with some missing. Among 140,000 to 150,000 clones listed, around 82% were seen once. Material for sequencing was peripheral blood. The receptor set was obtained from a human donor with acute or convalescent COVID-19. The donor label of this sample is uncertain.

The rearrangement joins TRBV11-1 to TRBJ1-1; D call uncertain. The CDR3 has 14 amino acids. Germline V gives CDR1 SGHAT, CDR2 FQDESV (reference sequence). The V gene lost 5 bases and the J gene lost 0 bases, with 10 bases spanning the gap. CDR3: CASSRSIMNTEAFF. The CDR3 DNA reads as TGTGCCAGCAGCCGAAGCATAATGAACACTGAAGCTTTCTTT.

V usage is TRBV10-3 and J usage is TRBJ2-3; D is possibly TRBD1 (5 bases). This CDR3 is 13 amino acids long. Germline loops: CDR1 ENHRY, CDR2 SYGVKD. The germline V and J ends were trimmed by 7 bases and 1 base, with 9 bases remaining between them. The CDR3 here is CAIMGRGTDTQYF. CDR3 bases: TGTGCCATCATGGGGCGTGGCACAGATACGCAGTATTTT.

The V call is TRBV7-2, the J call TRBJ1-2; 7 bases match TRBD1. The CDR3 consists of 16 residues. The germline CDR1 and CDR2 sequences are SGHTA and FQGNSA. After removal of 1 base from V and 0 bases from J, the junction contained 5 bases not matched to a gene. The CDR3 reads CASSLVGGAANYGYTF. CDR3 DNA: TGTGCCAGCAGCTTAGTAGGGGGCGCCGCTAACTATGGCTACACCTTC.

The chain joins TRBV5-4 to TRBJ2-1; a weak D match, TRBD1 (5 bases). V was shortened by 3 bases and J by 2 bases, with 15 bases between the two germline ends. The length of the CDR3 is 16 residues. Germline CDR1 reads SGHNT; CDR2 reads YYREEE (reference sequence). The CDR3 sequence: CASSYHGPGTYNEQFF. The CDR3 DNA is TGTGCCAGCAGCTACCACGGGCCAGGGACCTACAATGAGCAGTTCTTC.

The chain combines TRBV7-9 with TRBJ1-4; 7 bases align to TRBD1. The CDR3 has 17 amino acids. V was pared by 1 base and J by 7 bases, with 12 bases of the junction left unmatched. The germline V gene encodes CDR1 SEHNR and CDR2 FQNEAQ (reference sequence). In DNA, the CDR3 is TGTGCCAGCAGCTTAGGTTTAGGGGGCATCTCGGCTGAAAAACTGTTTTTT. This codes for CASSLGLGGISAEKLFF. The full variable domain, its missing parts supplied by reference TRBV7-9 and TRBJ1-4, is DTGVSQNPRHKITKRGQNVTFRCDPISEHNRLYWYRQTLGQGPEFLTYFQNEAQLEKSRLLSDRFSAERPKGSFSTLEIQRTEQGDSAMYLCASSLGLGGISAEKLFFGSGTQLSVL.

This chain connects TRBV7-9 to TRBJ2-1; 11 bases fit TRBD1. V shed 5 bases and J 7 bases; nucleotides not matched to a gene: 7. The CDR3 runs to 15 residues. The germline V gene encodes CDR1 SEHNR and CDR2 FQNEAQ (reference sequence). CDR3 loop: CASSPPGTGGNEQFF. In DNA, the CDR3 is TGTGCCAGCAGCCCCCCCGGGACAGGGGGAAATGAGCAGTTCTTC.

Here the CDR3 DNA reads TGTGCCAGCAGTTCCCTTAGCGGGGGGTCGTCCCACGAGCAGTACTTC. It codes for CASSSLSGGSSHEQYF. The chain combines TRBV6-5 with TRBJ2-7, with 10 bases matching TRBD2. Germline V gene sequence: CDR1 MNHEY, CDR2 SVGAGI. This CDR3 has 16 amino acids. Trimming removed 4 bases from V and 5 bases from J; junction bases left unmatched: 11.

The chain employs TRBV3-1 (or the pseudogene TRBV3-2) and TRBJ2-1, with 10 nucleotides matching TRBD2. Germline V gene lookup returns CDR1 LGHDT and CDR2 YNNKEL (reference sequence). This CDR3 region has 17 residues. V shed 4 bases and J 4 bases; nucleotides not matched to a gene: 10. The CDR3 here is CASSPSFTSGAYNEQFF. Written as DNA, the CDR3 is TGTGCCAGCAGCCCATCGTTCACTAGCGGGGCATACAATGAGCAGTTCTTC.

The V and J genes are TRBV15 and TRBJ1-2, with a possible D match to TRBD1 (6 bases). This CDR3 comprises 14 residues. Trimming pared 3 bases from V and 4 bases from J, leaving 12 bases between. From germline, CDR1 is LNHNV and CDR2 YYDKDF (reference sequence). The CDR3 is CATSSRQVPYGYTF. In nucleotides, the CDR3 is TGTGCCACCAGCAGTAGACAGGTTCCCTATGGCTACACCTTC. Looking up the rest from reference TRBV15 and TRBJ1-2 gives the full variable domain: DAMVIQNPRYQVTQFGKPVTLSCSQTLNHNVMYWYQQKSSQAPKLLFHYYDKDFNNEADTPDNFQSRRPNTSFCFLDIRSPGLGDTAMYLCATSSRQVPYGYTFGSGTRLTVV.

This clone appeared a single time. CDR3 sequence reads: CASSLFGGLNTEAFF. The CDR3 coding sequence is TGTGCCAGCAGCTTGTTTGGGGGCTTGAACACTGAAGCTTTCTTT. This chain joins TRBV5-4 and TRBJ1-1, with D possibly matching TRBD1 (6 bases). The CDR3 runs 15 residues. Per germline, CDR1 SGHNT and CDR2 YYREEE (reference sequence). The germline V and J ends were trimmed by 1 base and 0 bases, with 10 bases remaining between them. The full variable domain, with the rest looked up from reference TRBV5-4 and TRBJ1-1, is ETGVTQSPTHLIKTRGQQVTLRCSSQSGHNTVSWYQQALGQGPQFIFQYYREEENGRGNFPPRFSGLQFPNYSSELNVNALELDDSALYLCASSLFGGLNTEAFFGQGTRLTVV.

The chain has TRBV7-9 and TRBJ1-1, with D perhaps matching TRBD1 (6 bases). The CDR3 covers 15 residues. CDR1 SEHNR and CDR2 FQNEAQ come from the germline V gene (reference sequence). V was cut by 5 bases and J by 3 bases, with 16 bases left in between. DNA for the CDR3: TGTGCCAGCAGCCCGAGGACAGCAATGGACACTGAAGCTTTCTTT. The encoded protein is CASSPRTAMDTEAFF.

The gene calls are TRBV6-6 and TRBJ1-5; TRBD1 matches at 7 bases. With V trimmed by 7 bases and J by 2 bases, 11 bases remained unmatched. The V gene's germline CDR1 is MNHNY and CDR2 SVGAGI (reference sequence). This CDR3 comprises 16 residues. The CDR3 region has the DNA TGTGCCAGCACCCTTCCCGGCCAGGGGGGCAATCAGCCCCAGCATTTT. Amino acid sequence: CASTLPGQGGNQPQHF.

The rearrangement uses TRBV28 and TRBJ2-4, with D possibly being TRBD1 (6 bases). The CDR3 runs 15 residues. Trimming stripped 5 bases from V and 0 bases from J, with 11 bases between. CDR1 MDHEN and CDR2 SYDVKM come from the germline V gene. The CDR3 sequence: CASSATGLAKNIQYF. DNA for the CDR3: TGTGCCAGCAGTGCCACAGGGTTAGCCAAAAACATTCAGTACTTC.

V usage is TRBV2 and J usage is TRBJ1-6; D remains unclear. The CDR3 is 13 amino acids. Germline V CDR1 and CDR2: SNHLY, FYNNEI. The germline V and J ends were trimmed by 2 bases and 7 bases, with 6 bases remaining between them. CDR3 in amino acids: CASSEWENSPLHF. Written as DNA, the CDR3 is TGTGCCAGCAGTGAATGGGAGAATTCACCCCTCCACTTT. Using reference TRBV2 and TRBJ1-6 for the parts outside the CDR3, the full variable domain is EPEVTQTPSHQVTQMGQEVILRCVPISNHLYFYWYRQILGQKVEFLVSFYNNEISEKSEIFDDQFSVERPDGSNFTLKIRSTKLEDSAMYFCASSEWENSPLHFGNGTRLTVT.

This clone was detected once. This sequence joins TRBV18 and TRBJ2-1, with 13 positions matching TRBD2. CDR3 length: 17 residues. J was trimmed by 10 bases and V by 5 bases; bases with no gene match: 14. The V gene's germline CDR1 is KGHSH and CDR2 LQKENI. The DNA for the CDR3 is TGTGCCAGCTCATCCAACCCTCCGGGACTAGCGGGGCTAGAGCAGTTCTTC. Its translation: CASSSNPPGLAGLEQFF.

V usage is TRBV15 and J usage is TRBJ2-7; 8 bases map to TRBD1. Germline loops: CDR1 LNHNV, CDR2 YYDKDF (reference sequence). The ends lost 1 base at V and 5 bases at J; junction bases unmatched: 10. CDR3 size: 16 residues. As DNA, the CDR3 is TGTGCCACCAGCAGAGGGGCCCGGGACAGGTACCACGAGCAGTACTTC. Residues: CATSRGARDRYHEQYF.

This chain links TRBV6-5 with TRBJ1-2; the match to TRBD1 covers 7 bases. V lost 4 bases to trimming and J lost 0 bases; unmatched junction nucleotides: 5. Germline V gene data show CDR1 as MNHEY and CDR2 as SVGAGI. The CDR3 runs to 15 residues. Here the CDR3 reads CASSWATGPNYGYTF. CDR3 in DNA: TGTGCCAGCAGTTGGGCGACAGGGCCTAACTATGGCTACACCTTC.

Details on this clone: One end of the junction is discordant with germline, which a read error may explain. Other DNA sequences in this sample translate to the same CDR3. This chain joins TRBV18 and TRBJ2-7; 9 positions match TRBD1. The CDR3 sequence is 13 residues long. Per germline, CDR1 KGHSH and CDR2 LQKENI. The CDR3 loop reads CASSQGARDEQYF. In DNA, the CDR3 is TGTGCTAGCTCACAGGGGGCGAGGGACGAGCAGTACTTC.

The CDR3 is CASSLRVAGSSYNSPLHF. CDR3 in DNA: TGTGCCAGCAGCTTACGCGTTGCGGGGAGCTCCTATAATTCACCCCTCCACTTT. This chain links TRBV7-2 with TRBJ1-6; no reliable D call. The CDR3 consists of 18 residues. The germline gives CDR1 SGHTA, CDR2 FQGNSA. Trimming pared 2 bases from V and 0 bases from J, leaving 14 bases between.